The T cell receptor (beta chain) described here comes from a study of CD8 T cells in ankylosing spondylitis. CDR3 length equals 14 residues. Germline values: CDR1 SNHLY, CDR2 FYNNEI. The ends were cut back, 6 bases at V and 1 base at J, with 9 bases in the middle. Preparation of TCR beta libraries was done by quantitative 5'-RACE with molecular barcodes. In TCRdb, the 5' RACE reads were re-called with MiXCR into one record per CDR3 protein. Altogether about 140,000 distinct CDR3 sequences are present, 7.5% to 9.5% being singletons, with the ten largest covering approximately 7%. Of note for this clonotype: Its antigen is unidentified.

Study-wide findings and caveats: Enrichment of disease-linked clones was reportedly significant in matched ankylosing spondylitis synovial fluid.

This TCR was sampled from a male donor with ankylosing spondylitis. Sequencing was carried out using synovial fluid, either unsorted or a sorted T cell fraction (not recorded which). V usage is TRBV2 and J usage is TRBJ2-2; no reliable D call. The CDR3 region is CASRLDGNTGELFF. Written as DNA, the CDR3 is TGTGCCAGCAGGCTGGACGGGAACACCGGGGAGCTGTTTTTT.